The 18 T cell receptor beta chains below were found in one sample sequenced in a study of blood T cells in healthy people across ages. Combining a sample-barcoded 5' primer with a J-beta primer mix, a second PCR ran for about 7 to 11 cycles. Each CDR3 protein gets one entry after TCRdb re-called the 5' RACE reads with MiXCR. The sample has about 1.4 million distinct CDR3 sequences, almost 60% seen once. Material: blood. These receptors all come from a man between 18 and 29 years old in good health.

The chain joins TRBV14 to TRBJ2-1; D perhaps matches TRBD1 (5 bases). V lost 4 bases to trimming and J lost 5 bases, with 15 bases between them. This CDR3 has 15 amino acids. Germline V gene lookup returns CDR1 SGHDN and CDR2 FVKESK. CDR3 sequence (DNA): TGTGCCAGCAGCCTGGAAGGGGATGGACACAATGAGCAGTTCTTC. Its protein product is CASSLEGDGHNEQFF.

Points on this clonotype: Sequence at one end of the junction differs from germline and may be a read error. V gene TRBV28 combines with J gene TRBJ2-3; D may be TRBD1 or TRBD2 (6 bases each). CDR3 length: 17 residues. Per germline, CDR1 MDHEN and CDR2 SYDVKM. As DNA, the CDR3 is TGTACCAGCAGTCCCCTCAAGGGGGGTAGGGTCACAGATACGCAGTATTTT. This encodes CTSSPLKGGRVTDTQYF. The full variable domain, in which reference TRBV28 and TRBJ2-3 provide the parts outside the CDR3, is DVKVTQSSRYLVKRTGEKVFLECVQDMDHENMFWYRQDPGLGLRLIYFSYDVKMKEKGDIPEGYSVSREKKERFSLILESASTNQTSMYLCTSSPLKGGRVTDTQYFGPGTRLTVL.

The chain is built from TRBV6-6 and TRBJ1-2, with D tentatively TRBD1 (6 bases). CDR1 MNHNY and CDR2 SVGAGI come from the germline V gene (reference sequence). This CDR3 is built from 15 residues. Trimming took 5 bases from V and 1 from J, leaving 14 bases between them. Here the CDR3 DNA reads TGTGCCAGCAGTAATCGGCAGGGGAATAACTATGGCTACACCTTC. Encoded protein: CASSNRQGNNYGYTF.

The chain is built from TRBV18 and TRBJ1-2, with 9 bases lining up with TRBD1. The CDR3 contains 14 residues. Germline V CDR1 and CDR2: KGHSH, LQKENI. J lost 3 bases, V lost 5 bases, and 4 bases had no gene match. CDR3 loop: CASSSWTGDYGYTF. The CDR3 DNA reads as TGTGCCAGCTCATCATGGACAGGGGACTATGGCTACACCTTC.

This clonotype was counted between two and nine times. CDR3 amino acids: CASSPEGADTQYF. For the CDR3, the DNA is TGTGCCAGCAGCCCTGAGGGCGCAGATACGCAGTATTTT. The chain joins TRBV3-1 to TRBJ2-3, with a weak D call TRBD2 (5 bases). Trimming removed 4 bases at V and 4 bases at J, with 9 bases between. Per germline, CDR1 LGHDT and CDR2 YNNKEL (reference sequence). There are 13 residues in the CDR3.

This clonotype came up a few times. The chain has TRBV12-3 or TRBV12-4 and TRBJ1-2; 10 bases are a match to TRBD1. Trimming at V came to 5 bases and at J to 6 bases, leaving 9 bases not matched to a gene. The CDR3 spans 15 residues. The CDR3 spells CASSTMGGTGDGYTF. Written as DNA, the CDR3 is TGTGCCAGCAGTACCATGGGGGGGACAGGGGATGGCTACACCTTC.

The chain is built from TRBV6-6 and TRBJ2-6; no firm D call. This CDR3 is 15 amino acids long. The V end lost 2 bases, the J end lost 5 bases, and 10 bases lay between the germline ends. Germline V gene data show CDR1 as MNHNY and CDR2 as SVGAGI (reference sequence). The CDR3 here is CASSYLSTRANVLTF. CDR3 bases: TGTGCCAGCAGTTACCTGAGCACCCGGGCCAACGTCCTGACTTTC.

V usage is TRBV4-1 and J usage is TRBJ2-7, with TRBD1 as a possible D gene (5 bases). V shed 1 base and J shed 2 bases, with 12 bases lying between them. CDR1 MGHRA and CDR2 YSYEKL come from the germline V gene. The length of the CDR3 is 15 residues. CDR3 coding DNA: TGCGCCAGCAGCCAAGGAGATCAGGGTCCCTACGAGCAGTACTTC. Protein: CASSQGDQGPYEQYF.

There are a few counts of this clonotype. The chain links TRBV28 to TRBJ2-7; 7 nucleotides match TRBD2. Germline trimming cut 3 bases from V and 3 bases from J; bases unmatched to any gene: 8. The CDR3 is 15 amino acids. From germline, CDR1 is MDHEN and CDR2 SYDVKM. In nucleotides, the CDR3 is TGTGCCAGCAGTTTTTCCGGGGAGGGAGGCTACGAGCAGTACTTC. Protein sequence: CASSFSGEGGYEQYF.

The V call is TRBV6-5, the J call TRBJ1-4, with a possible D match to TRBD1 (6 bases). CDR3 size: 14 residues. V lost 4 bases, J lost 4 bases, and 10 bases lay in between. Germline V CDR1 and CDR2: MNHEY, SVGAGI. The CDR3 DNA reads as TGTGCCAGCAGTTTGAACAGGGTTAATGAAAAACTGTTTTTT. Protein product: CASSLNRVNEKLFF.

This rearrangement joins TRBV29-1 to TRBJ2-7, with D possibly matching TRBD2 (5 bases). CDR1 and CDR2 (germline): SQVTM, ANQGSEA. The CDR3 is made up of 12 amino acids. V was clipped by 5 bases and J by 4 bases, with 12 bases between them. Written as DNA, the CDR3 is TGCAGCGTTCTTAAAGGCGGGTACGAGCAGTACTTC. Translating gives CSVLKGGYEQYF.

This clonotype was seen repeatedly, ten times or more. The rearrangement uses TRBV4-1 and TRBJ2-5; 9 bases agree with TRBD1. Germline-derived CDR1 and CDR2 are MGHRA and YSYEKL. The CDR3 extends over 14 amino acids. The junction had 3 bases not matched to a gene; V was cut back by 4 bases and J by 3 bases. CDR3 bases: TGCGCCAGCAGCCCCGGACAGGGGAAAGAGACCCAGTACTTC. It codes for CASSPGQGKETQYF.

This clonotype was seen repeatedly, ten times or more. This chain joins TRBV27 and TRBJ2-7; 12 bases align to TRBD1. The germline V gene encodes CDR1 MNHEY and CDR2 SMNVEV (reference sequence). V shed 8 bases and J 6 bases; nucleotides not matched to a gene: 5. The CDR3 totals 13 residues. CDR3 sequence reads: CASRDRGLAEQYF. The CDR3 nucleotides read TGTGCCAGCCGGGACAGGGGGCTCGCCGAGCAGTACTTC.

The DNA for the CDR3 is TGTGCCAGCAGCCAGGCAGGGTATAATGAAAAACTGTTTTTT. Protein product: CASSQAGYNEKLFF. The gene calls are TRBV12-3 or TRBV12-4 and TRBJ1-4, with D perhaps TRBD1 (5 bases). Between the trimmed V and J ends, which lost 6 bases and 4 bases, there was a span of 12 bases. The CDR3 is made up of 14 amino acids.

CDR3 amino acids: CAILDGTSGFNEQFF. In DNA, the CDR3 is TGTGCCATTTTGGACGGGACTAGCGGGTTCAATGAGCAGTTCTTC. The V and J genes are TRBV11-2 and TRBJ2-1; 12 bases line up with TRBD2. V gave up 10 bases and J gave up 6 bases; unmatched junction bases: 10. This CDR3 is built from 15 residues. Looked up from germline, CDR1 is SGHAT and CDR2 is FQNNGV.

The genes are TRBV3-1 and TRBJ2-5; D call uncertain. The J call is uncertain, as TRBJ2-7 better fits the DNA end. Germline CDR1 reads LGHDT; CDR2 reads YNNKEL (reference sequence). The CDR3 consists of 14 residues. CDR3 in amino acids: CASSQGSLNYEQYF. The CDR3 DNA is TGTGCCAGCAGCCAGGGGTCCCTCAACTACGAGCAGTACTTC.

This clonotype has more than one count but fewer than ten. The chain uses TRBV6-2 or TRBV6-3 and TRBJ2-7; TRBD1 agrees at 10 bases. This CDR3 has 16 amino acids. Germline lookup yields CDR1 MNHEY and CDR2 SVGEGT. The J segment lost 6 bases and the V segment lost 5 bases, leaving 13 bases of the junction unmatched. CDR3 coding DNA: TGTGCCAGCAGTCAATATACCGGGACAGGGGACGGCGAGCAGTACTTC. Its translation is CASSQYTGTGDGEQYF.

This clonotype was detected only once. The CDR3 protein is CSAPQVRSYNEQFF. The CDR3 bases are TGCAGTGCTCCCCAGGTACGCTCCTACAATGAGCAGTTCTTC. The rearrangement uses TRBV20-1 and TRBJ2-1; D not certain. The V end lost 5 bases, the J end lost 0 bases, and 11 bases lay between the germline ends. Germline V gene data show CDR1 as DFQATT and CDR2 as SNEGSKA (reference sequence). The CDR3 runs to 14 residues.